The sequence of this T cell receptor (beta chain) was determined in a study of radiotherapy plus CTLA-4 blockade in lung cancer. Across the study: Objective responses emerged in 15% to 20% of patients, and 31% attained disease control. General study results and limits: Some TCR clones had been derived from tumors. These clones expanded in peripheral blood after radiotherapy plus ipilimumab. Early blood T cell clone dynamics reportedly forecast response best, with interferon-beta.

The method was immunoSEQ multiplex PCR; TCRdb's version includes in-frame clones alone and lacks a portion of them. The repertoire includes more than 65,000 clones, around 86% of them detected once, and 0.65% to 0.95% sits in the top ten. The study treated chemo-refractory metastatic non-small-cell lung cancer patients with focal radiation plus ipilimumab CTLA-4 blockade. In the case of this clone: Its antigen is not identified.

The sequence was obtained from a human donor with non-small cell lung cancer who had stable disease on radiotherapy plus ipilimumab. Sequences were derived from peripheral blood, sampled from a patient treated with radiotherapy plus ipilimumab.

The CDR3 coding sequence is TGTGCCAGCTCCCTAAACCGGGAGGATACGCAGTATTTT. This codes for CASSLNREDTQYF. The rearrangement links TRBV18 to TRBJ2-3; D is possibly TRBD2 (6 bases). Germline V CDR1 and CDR2: KGHSH, LQKENI. Deletions cut 6 bases from V and 6 bases from J, with 13 bases between. This CDR3 is 13 amino acids long. The complete variable domain, with remaining parts taken from reference TRBV18 and TRBJ2-3, reads NAGVMQNPRHLVRRRGQEARLRCSPMKGHSHVYWYRQLPEEGLKFMVYLQKENIIDESGMPKERFSAEFPKEGPSILRIQQVVRGDSAAYFCASSLNREDTQYFGPGTRLTVL.